The entry below gives a single TCR beta chain sequence along with its context. Its target is not known. Reanalyzing the 5' RACE reads, TCRdb keeps one entry per CDR3 protein, without DNA. Its table lists approximately 440,000 distinct CDR3 sequences. The entry originates in a study of T cells expressing NK-cell markers. Across the whole study: The authors sequenced eight donors, of whom seven were HCMV-seropositive and one was seronegative. Study results and limitations: Dominant NKG2C+ clonotypes were found to form roughly 1.0-7.0% of CD8+ T cells in 5 or 6 donors.

CDR3 length equals 14 residues. The rearrangement links TRBV12-3 or TRBV12-4 to TRBJ1-4; TCRdb indicates TRBD1, and absent DNA this call remains unverified. The sequenced sample was blood T cells: a sorted CD56 or NKG2C T cell subset, CD4+ or CD8+ T cells, or bulk PBMC T cells (not recorded which). The TCR comes from a woman between 45 and 65 years old in good health. The CDR3 protein is CASSYNRGNEKLFF.